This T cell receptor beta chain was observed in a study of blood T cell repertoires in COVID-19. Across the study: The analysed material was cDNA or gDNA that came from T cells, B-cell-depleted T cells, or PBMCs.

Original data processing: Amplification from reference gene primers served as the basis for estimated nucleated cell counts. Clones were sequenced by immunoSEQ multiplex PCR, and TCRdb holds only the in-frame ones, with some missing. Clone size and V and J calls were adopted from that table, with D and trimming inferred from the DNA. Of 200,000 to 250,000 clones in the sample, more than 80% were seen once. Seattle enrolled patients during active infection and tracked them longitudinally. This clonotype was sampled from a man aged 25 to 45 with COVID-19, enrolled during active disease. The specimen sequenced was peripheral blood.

CDR3 nucleotides: TGTGCCACCAGCAAGGGACAGGGCGGTCCCAGCACTGAAGCTTTCTTT. This gives the protein CATSKGQGGPSTEAFF. J is TRBJ1-1 and V is TRBV15; TRBD1 matches 9 bases. The CDR3 extends over 16 amino acids. With V trimmed by 4 bases and J by 4 bases, 10 bases remained unmatched. The germline V gene has CDR1 LNHNV and CDR2 YYDKDF (reference sequence).